A single sample is the source of the 14 T cell receptor beta chains below, sequenced in a study of circulating and synovial CD4+ cells in juvenile arthritis. Clones were read by immunoSEQ multiplex PCR, and TCRdb kept only the in-frame ones, dropping some. This sample carries around 13,000 clones, roughly 84% of them seen once, and the ten largest clones take more than 3.5%. Sequencing used CD4+ T cells from synovial fluid. The receptor source for this set is a human patient with juvenile idiopathic arthritis. Some clones in this sample may be carry-over from other donors' samples.

This chain links TRBV6-1 with TRBJ1-1, with D tentatively TRBD1 (6 bases). With 5 bases removed from V and 0 bases from J, the gap between germline ends came to 10 bases. CDR1 and CDR2 from the germline V gene are MNHNS and SASEGT. The CDR3 is made up of 14 amino acids. The CDR3 sequence is CASSTTGMNTEAFF. The CDR3 DNA is TGTGCCAGCAGTACAACAGGGATGAACACTGAAGCTTTCTTT.

The chain has TRBV2 and TRBJ2-1, with D possibly matching TRBD1 (5 bases). Trimming pared 8 bases from V and 2 bases from J, leaving 10 bases between. The CDR3 runs to 13 residues. Per the germline V gene, CDR1 is SNHLY and CDR2 is FYNNEI. As DNA, the CDR3 is TGTGCCAGCCTGAGCAGGGCCTACAATGAGCAGTTCTTC. This translates into CASLSRAYNEQFF. The full variable domain, completed using reference TRBV2 and TRBJ2-1, is EPEVTQTPSHQVTQMGQEVILRCVPISNHLYFYWYRQILGQKVEFLVSFYNNEISEKSEIFDDQFSVERPDGSNFTLKIRSTKLEDSAMYFCASLSRAYNEQFFGPGTRLTVL.

This chain connects TRBV6-1 to TRBJ1-1, with 7 bases fitting TRBD1. The trim removed 6 bases at V and 5 bases at J, leaving 6 bases unmatched. The CDR3 extends over 13 amino acids. Germline CDR1 is MNHNS and CDR2 is SASEGT. CDR3 in amino acids: CASREGAQTEAFF. The CDR3, as DNA: TGTGCCAGCAGAGAGGGGGCGCAGACTGAAGCTTTCTTT.

A remark on this clone: One junction end disagrees with the germline gene, perhaps due to a read error. The rearrangement joins TRBV2 to TRBJ1-5; D might be TRBD1 (5 bases). Germline CDR1 is SNHLY and CDR2 is FYNNEI. This CDR3 comprises 16 residues. CDR3 nucleotides: TGTGCCTCCGGGGGAGGACCTCAGGGAAAACGTCAGACCCAGCATTTT. This codes for CASGGGPQGKRQTQHF. The full variable domain, completed using reference TRBV2 and TRBJ1-5, is EPEVTQTPSHQVTQMGQEVILRCVPISNHLYFYWYRQILGQKVEFLVSFYNNEISEKSEIFDDQFSVERPDGSNFTLKIRSTKLEDSAMYFCASGGGPQGKRQTQHFGDGTRLSIL.

The chain carries TRBV21-1 and TRBJ1-5; no DNA check was done on the table's D call, TRBD1. TRBV21-1 is given as a pseudogene. CDR3 size: 15 residues. The CDR3 sequence is CASSLRQALNQPQHF. CDR3 nucleotide sequence: TGTGCCAGCAGCTTGCGACAAGCTCTCAATCAGCCCCAGCATTTT.

This clone was picked up a small number of times. The chain recombines TRBV20-1 with TRBJ2-3; TRBD2 aligns across 7 bases. There are 11 residues in the CDR3. The germline V gene encodes CDR1 DFQATT and CDR2 SNEGSKA (reference sequence). The V segment lost 4 bases and the J segment 6 bases; nucleotides outside the gene matches: 1. CDR3 loop: CSAIGGDTQYF. The CDR3 coding sequence is TGCAGTGCTATCGGGGGGGATACGCAGTATTTT.

J is TRBJ2-1 and V is TRBV6-5; TRBD2 aligns across 9 bases. The CDR3 contains 14 residues. Germline-derived CDR1 and CDR2 are MNHEY and SVGAGI. J was trimmed by 4 bases and V by 6 bases; bases with no gene match: 4. The DNA for the CDR3 is TGTGCCAGCAGCCGGACTAGCGATTACAATGAGCAGTTCTTC. It is translated as CASSRTSDYNEQFF.

The rearrangement joins TRBV30 to TRBJ1-5; D is undetermined. Trimming removed 2 bases at V and 5 bases at J, with 13 bases between. Germline-derived CDR1 and CDR2 are GTSNPN and SVGIG (reference sequence). The CDR3 sequence is 14 residues long. The CDR3 DNA follows: TGTGCCTGGAGTCACCTCGGGGTATATCAGCCCCAGCATTTT. Its protein product is CAWSHLGVYQPQHF.

The chain recombines TRBV15 with TRBJ2-3, with TRBD2 matching 10 bases. CDR3 length: 15 amino acids. Looked up from germline, CDR1 is LNHNV and CDR2 is YYDKDF (reference sequence). V gave up 4 bases and J gave up 6 bases; unmatched junction bases: 7. DNA of the CDR3: TGTGCCACCAGCACTAGCGGGGGTCGCAGGGATACGCAGTATTTT. Protein: CATSTSGGRRDTQYF.

CDR3 nucleotides: TGCGCCAGCAGCTTGGCAGACAGGGAAGACGCCACTGAAGCTTTCTTT. Its protein product is CASSLADREDATEAFF. The chain is built from TRBV5-1 and TRBJ1-1; 7 positions match TRBD1. The germline gives CDR1 SGHRS, CDR2 YFSETQ. The CDR3 consists of 16 residues. The trim removed 0 bases at V and 4 bases at J, leaving 9 bases unmatched.

The chain links TRBV6-5 to TRBJ1-5; TRBD1 aligns across 8 bases. The germline CDR1 and CDR2 sequences are MNHEY and SVGAGI. CDR3 length: 15 amino acids. Trimming removed 3 bases from V and 3 bases from J; junction bases left unmatched: 4. The CDR3 spells CASSYRTGTNQPQHF. CDR3 coding DNA: TGTGCCAGCAGTTATAGGACAGGGACCAATCAGCCCCAGCATTTT.

The chain recombines TRBV6-4 with TRBJ2-3; TRBD2 matches 9 bases. There are 14 residues in the CDR3. V lost 4 bases, J lost 4 bases, and 3 bases stayed unmatched. Germline values: CDR1 MRHNA, CDR2 SNTAGT. This CDR3 reads CASSASGEADTQYF. The CDR3 coding sequence is TGTGCCAGCAGTGCTAGCGGGGAGGCAGATACGCAGTATTTT.

The chain has TRBV4-3 and TRBJ1-6; D gene ambiguous. In germline, CDR1 is LGHNA, CDR2 YSLEER. This CDR3 spans 18 amino acids. V was clipped by 0 bases and J by 9 bases, with 21 bases between them. The CDR3 loop is CASSQDAVGLSNGSPLHF. CDR3 coding DNA: TGCGCCAGCAGCCAAGATGCGGTCGGTCTCTCTAACGGTTCACCCCTCCACTTT.

This clone has just a few counts. The chain joins TRBV28 to TRBJ1-5; 9 bases agree with TRBD1. The CDR3 is 15 amino acids. Trimming cost V 2 bases and J 5 bases; bases outside gene matches: 4. Germline V CDR1 and CDR2: MDHEN, SYDVKM. The CDR3 region is CASSLVWTGDQPQHF. The CDR3 DNA reads as TGTGCCAGCAGTTTAGTGTGGACAGGGGATCAGCCCCAGCATTTT.